A single T cell receptor beta chain is shown here with its context. Its antigen is not known. These data belong to a study of cytomegalovirus exposure and HLA in healthy donors. The CDR3 is 14 amino acids. Trimming took 7 bases from V and 12 from J; bases not matched to a gene: 13. Germline V gene data show CDR1 as MDHEN and CDR2 as SYDVKM. General study points: In a later analysis, TCR beta V- and J-gene trimming was associated with a missense DCLRE1C variant.

The PCR had 60 Vbeta and 13 Jbeta primers. Clones were read by immunoSEQ multiplex PCR, and TCRdb kept only the in-frame ones, dropping some. Among around 180,000 clones listed, 77% were seen once. J is TRBJ2-1 and V is TRBV28; 9 bases match TRBD1. The material sequenced was PBMCs. This receptor was taken from a woman in her twenties or thirties in good health and CMV-seropositive. The CDR3 here is CASTWDRDSIGQFF. The CDR3 coding sequence is TGTGCCAGCACTTGGGACAGGGACTCTATAGGGCAGTTCTTC.